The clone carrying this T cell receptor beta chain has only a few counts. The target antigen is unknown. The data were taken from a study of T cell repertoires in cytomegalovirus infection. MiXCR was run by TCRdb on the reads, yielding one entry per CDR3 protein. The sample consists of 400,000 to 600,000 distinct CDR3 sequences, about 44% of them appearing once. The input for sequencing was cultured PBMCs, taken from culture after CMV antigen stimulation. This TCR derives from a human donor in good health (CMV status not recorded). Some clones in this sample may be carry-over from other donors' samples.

This chain's CDR3 is CASSFEGMNTGELFF. The CDR3 DNA is TGTGCCAGCAGTTTCGAGGGAATGAACACCGGGGAGCTGTTTTTT. This chain uses TRBV12-3 or TRBV12-4 with TRBJ2-2; D is possibly TRBD2 (5 bases). Between the trimmed V and J ends, which lost 3 bases and 1 base, there was a span of 9 bases. The CDR3 is 15 residues long.